This is a list of T cell receptor beta chains from one sample in a study of CD8+ T cells in alopecia areata. Measured with immunoSEQ multiplex PCR; TCRdb has only the in-frame clones, and not every one. The data contain about 150,000 clones, 40% to 60% of them seen just once; the ten biggest clones take up 19%. The source material was CD8+ T cells sorted from blood, sampled at week 0. Source of these receptors: a human donor with alopecia areata. Both conserved end residues are part of each CDR3. The D gene is left open where the match is weak. Rows may omit the clone size; those that give it use once, few, many or a size class.

v_call,d_call,clone_size,j_call,cdr3_aa,cdr3_nt
TRBV4-3,-,few,TRBJ2-1,CASSQARGNEQFF,TGCGCCAGCAGCCAAGCGAGGGGCAATGAGCAGTTCTTC
TRBV2,-,-,TRBJ2-1,CASSGSHEQFF,TGTGCCAGCAGCGGGAGCCATGAGCAGTTCTTC
TRBV30,-,once,TRBJ2-7,CAWSVLGYEQYF,TGTGCCTGGAGTGTACTAGGGTACGAGCAGTACTTC
TRBV30,-,-,TRBJ2-1,CAWSAPGAYNEQFF,TGTGCCTGGAGTGCCCCGGGGGCCTACAATGAGCAGTTCTTC
TRBV30,-,-,TRBJ1-1,CAWSNQVNTEAFF,TGTGCCTGGAGTAATCAGGTGAACACTGAAGCTTTCTTT
TRBV29-1,-,few,TRBJ1-2,CSVEDPGQSYGYTF,TGCAGCGTTGAAGATCCTGGGCAGTCCTATGGCTACACCTTC
TRBV5-1,-,few,TRBJ2-3,CASRLAGRSTDTQYF,TGCGCCAGCAGGCTCGCGGGCCGAAGCACAGATACGCAGTATTTT
TRBV15,TRBD1,-,TRBJ1-5,CATSVQGNQPQHF,TGTGCCACCAGCGTACAGGGGAATCAGCCCCAGCATTTT
TRBV29-1,-,-,TRBJ1-4,CSVFIATNEKLFF,TGCAGCGTATTCATTGCAACTAATGAAAAACTGTTTTTT
TRBV11-3,-,-,TRBJ2-5,CASSWALGIKETQYF,TGTGCCAGCAGCTGGGCCTTAGGCATTAAAGAGACCCAGTACTTC
TRBV27,TRBD1,once,TRBJ2-7,CASSPVDRVYGQYF,TGTGCCAGCAGCCCAGTGGACAGGGTGTACGGGCAGTACTTC
TRBV14,TRBD1,few,TRBJ1-4,CASSRTGTGAKLFF,TGTGCCAGCAGCCGAACCGGGACAGGGGCAAAACTGTTTTTT
TRBV7-2,TRBD1,few,TRBJ2-7,CASSFSDRGIEQYF,TGTGCCAGCAGCTTTTCGGACAGGGGGATCGAGCAGTACTTC
TRBV15,TRBD2,-,TRBJ2-1,CATSLGLAGGDNEQFF,TGTGCCACCAGCTTGGGACTAGCGGGGGGGGACAATGAGCAGTTCTTC
TRBV23-1,TRBD1,few,TRBJ1-2,CASSPTGQGLGESGYTF,TGCGCCAGCAGTCCTACGGGACAGGGGCTGGGCGAGTCTGGCTACACCTTC
TRBV30,-,-,TRBJ1-1,CAWSSGLNTEAFF,TGTGCCTGGAGTTCCGGCCTGAACACTGAAGCTTTCTTT
TRBV25-1,-,few,TRBJ2-7,CASSEPGEQYF,TGTGCCAGCAGTGAACCGGGTGAGCAGTACTTC
TRBV27,-,-,TRBJ2-1,CASCGLGSGGPLEQFF,TGTGCCAGCTGCGGTCTTGGTTCTGGGGGGCCTCTTGAGCAGTTCTTC
TRBV7-9,TRBD1,-,TRBJ2-1,CASSYSGTGGFEQFF,TGTGCCAGCAGCTATTCCGGGACAGGGGGCTTTGAGCAGTTCTTC
TRBV11-2,TRBD1,-,TRBJ1-2,CASSTQTGHYGYTF,TGTGCCAGCAGCACCCAGACAGGGCACTATGGCTACACCTTC